This record covers a single TCR beta chain. The data belong to a study of blood T cell repertoires in COVID-19. Overall study: Sites in the United States, Italy and Spain provided acute and convalescent COVID-19 samples. T cells, B-cell-depleted T cells, or PBMCs supplied cDNA or gDNA.

The CDR3 runs to 13 residues. Germline V gene sequence: CDR1 KGHSH, CDR2 LQKENI. Between the trimmed V and J ends, which lost 0 bases and 9 bases, there was a span of 12 bases. Original data processing: The assay estimated nucleated cells by amplifying reference gene primers. The table came from immunoSEQ multiplex PCR; TCRdb's copy has only in-frame clones and leaves some out. V and J calls plus clone size are reproduced from that table; the DNA served to infer D and trimming. This sample yields 200,000 to 250,000 clones, of which 85% to 90% are seen a single time; 2.2% belongs to the top ten. Material: peripheral blood. The chain joins TRBV18 to TRBJ2-7, with D maybe TRBD2 (5 bases). The source is a woman aged 50 to 60 with acute or convalescent COVID-19. The CDR3, as DNA: TGTGCCAGCTCACCACCGCAAATAGAGGGGCAGTACTTC. The encoded protein is CASSPPQIEGQYF. Drawing the rest from reference TRBV18 and TRBJ2-7, the complete variable domain is NAGVMQNPRHLVRRRGQEARLRCSPMKGHSHVYWYRQLPEEGLKFMVYLQKENIIDESGMPKERFSAEFPKEGPSILRIQQVVRGDSAAYFCASSPPQIEGQYFGPGTRLTVT.